Listed below are T cell receptor beta chains from one sample, sequenced in a study of T-cell reconstitution after alpha-beta-depleted transplantation in children. Each CDR3 protein is one row after TCRdb ran MiXCR on the PCR reads. The sample records more than 85,000 distinct CDR3 sequences, about a tenth being singletons. The source material was PBMCs from the stem cell graft donor, sampled from the stem cell graft. These receptors were taken from a human donor who donated a stem cell graft to a child with acute lymphoblastic leukemia. CDR3s include the opening cysteine and the closing phenylalanine or tryptophan. The order of the fields is V gene, D gene, clone size, J gene, CDR3 DNA, CDR3 protein. A D gene is named only where the DNA matches it firmly. Size is omitted from some rows. Given values are once, few, many or a class for expanded clones.

TRBV15	TRBD1	many	TRBJ1-5	TGTGCCACCAGCACCCTGGGGACAGGAAATCAGCCCCAGCATTTT	CATSTLGTGNQPQHF
TRBV11-2	.	many	TRBJ2-1	TGTGCCAGCAGCTCCATCAGGGGGGGCTCCTACAATGAGCAGTTCTTC	CASSSIRGGSYNEQFF
TRBV28	TRBD2	many	TRBJ2-2	TGTGCCAGCAGACTAGCGGGAGGGCCAATAGAGACCGGGGAGCTGTTTTTT	CASRLAGGPIETGELFF
TRBV7-3	.	.	TRBJ2-4	TGTGCCAGCAGCCCCAAAAACATTCAGTACTTC	CASSPKNIQYF
TRBV7-8	.	many	TRBJ1-4	TGTGCCAGCAGTTTTCCCGGGACCGGAGAAAAACTGTTTTTT	CASSFPGTGEKLFF
TRBV12-3/TRBV12-4	.	.	TRBJ1-5	TGTGCCAGCAGTTTGGGGTCTGACAGGTCTAGGGGGCATTTT	CASSLGSDRSRGHF
TRBV27	.	many	TRBJ2-2	TGTGCCAGCAGTCCGACTAGGAACACCGGGGAGCTGTTTTTT	CASSPTRNTGELFF
TRBV20-1	TRBD2	many	TRBJ2-1	TGCAGTGCCCGGGGACTAGCGGGAGGCGATGAGCAGTTCTTC	CSARGLAGGDEQFF
TRBV5-1	TRBD2	many	TRBJ2-1	TGCGCCAGCAGCTTGGTCGGACTAGGGGCCAATGAGCAGTTCTTC	CASSLVGLGANEQFF
TRBV24-1	.	many	TRBJ2-1	TGTGCCACCAGTGATTCTCCGGTTGGGGGCAGGTTGTTCTTC	CATSDSPVGGRLFF
TRBV6-2/TRBV6-3	TRBD1	many	TRBJ1-1	TGTGCCAGCAGCGAGCCGGGACAGGGCAACACTGAAGCTTTCTTT	CASSEPGQGNTEAFF
TRBV7-7	.	many	TRBJ2-1	TGTGCTAGCAGCCCAGACATCAGCCCCTACAATGAGCAGTTCTTC	CASSPDISPYNEQFF
TRBV10-3	.	many	TRBJ1-5	TGTGCCATCAGTGGCTCAGGGGGCAATCAGCCCCAGCATTTT	CAISGSGGNQPQHF
TRBV6-5	TRBD1	many	TRBJ2-2	TGTGCCAGCAGTCTGGGACAGGGGGGAATCGGGGAGCTGTTTTTT	CASSLGQGGIGELFF
TRBV7-2	.	many	TRBJ2-7	TGTGCCAGCAGCTGGGAGATGACAGATATAGCCTACGAGCAGTACTTC	CASSWEMTDIAYEQYF
TRBV27	.	many	TRBJ2-2	TGTGCCAGCAGTTTAGTACAGATAAACACCGGGGAGCTGTTTTTT	CASSLVQINTGELFF
TRBV15	.	.	TRBJ2-7	TGTGCCACCAGCAGAGATGTGGTGGGGGTCTACGAGCAGTACTTC	CATSRDVVGVYEQYF
TRBV29-1	.	many	TRBJ2-7	TGCAGCGTTGGGTCTCATTACGAGCAGTACTTC	CSVGSHYEQYF
TRBV5-6	TRBD1	.	TRBJ2-7	TGTGCCAGCAGCTTGTGGACAGGGGGTAACGAGCAGTACTTC	CASSLWTGGNEQYF
TRBV9	.	many	TRBJ2-7	TGTGCCAGCAGCGCGCGACAGAACCCTCGGTCCGAGCAGTACTTC	CASSARQNPRSEQYF
TRBV20-1	.	many	TRBJ1-1	TGCAGTGCTAGAGAACTCCTTATGAACACTGAAGCTTTCTTT	CSARELLMNTEAFF
TRBV6-1	.	many	TRBJ1-1	TGTGCCAGCAGTGTACGGACAGTGAACACTGAAGCTTTCTTT	CASSVRTVNTEAFF
TRBV14	.	many	TRBJ1-1	TGTGCCAGCAGCCAAGATGCGGGATCCACTGAAGCTTTCTTT	CASSQDAGSTEAFF
TRBV27	.	many	TRBJ2-5	TGTGCCAGCTCAGGGGAGGGGGAGACCCAGTACTTC	CASSGEGETQYF
TRBV27	.	many	TRBJ2-7	TGTGCCAGCAGTTACGGTAAAGGGGTCGAGCAGTACTTC	CASSYGKGVEQYF
TRBV29-1	TRBD1	many	TRBJ2-5	TGCAGCGTTGGGGGGACAGTACAAGAGACCCAGTACTTC	CSVGGTVQETQYF
TRBV5-1	TRBD1	many	TRBJ1-6	TGCGCCAGCAGCCTGGGACAGGCGCTTTCACCCCTCCACTTT	CASSLGQALSPLHF
TRBV20-1	.	many	TRBJ2-7	TGCAGTGCTAGAGTAACGTCGGACAGCCGCTTCTCCTACGAGCAGTACTTC	CSARVTSDSRFSYEQYF
TRBV6-2/TRBV6-3	.	many	TRBJ2-3	TGTGCCAGCAGTTACTCGATTAAGGGAGCAGATACGCAGTATTTT	CASSYSIKGADTQYF
TRBV12-3/TRBV12-4	.	many	TRBJ2-1	TGTGCCAGCAGTTTAAGTTCCTCCGAAAACAATGAGCAGTTCTTC	CASSLSSSENNEQFF
TRBV29-1	.	many	TRBJ2-2	TGCAGCGTTTTAGAGACCGGGGAGCTGTTTTTT	CSVLETGELFF
TRBV5-1	.	many	TRBJ1-5	TGCGCCAGCAGCTTGGTAGGGGAAGAGCAGCCCCAGCATTTT	CASSLVGEEQPQHF
TRBV11-2	TRBD1	few	TRBJ1-6	TGTGCCAGCAGCTTAGGACAGGGAAGTCATAATTCACCCCTCCACTTT	CASSLGQGSHNSPLHF
TRBV5-1	.	many	TRBJ2-3	TGCGCCAGCAGCTTGGCGCAGGCAGTAGATACGCAGTATTTT	CASSLAQAVDTQYF
TRBV20-1	.	many	TRBJ2-2	TGCAGTGCTAGTCCAGGCAGGAACACCGGGGAGCTGTTTTTT	CSASPGRNTGELFF
TRBV20-1	TRBD2	many	TRBJ2-1	TGCAGTGCTAGCCGTCCCAGCGGGAGTATCGGTGAGCAGTTCTTC	CSASRPSGSIGEQFF
TRBV4-3	TRBD1	once	TRBJ1-4	TGCGTCAGAAAACTCCCTGGCGGGACAGGATACGCAACTAATGAAAAACTGTTTTTC	CVRKLPGGTGYATNEKLFF
TRBV7-9	TRBD1	many	TRBJ2-4	TGTGCCAGCAGCTCCTTGGACAGGGGAAAAAACATTCAGTACTTC	CASSSLDRGKNIQYF